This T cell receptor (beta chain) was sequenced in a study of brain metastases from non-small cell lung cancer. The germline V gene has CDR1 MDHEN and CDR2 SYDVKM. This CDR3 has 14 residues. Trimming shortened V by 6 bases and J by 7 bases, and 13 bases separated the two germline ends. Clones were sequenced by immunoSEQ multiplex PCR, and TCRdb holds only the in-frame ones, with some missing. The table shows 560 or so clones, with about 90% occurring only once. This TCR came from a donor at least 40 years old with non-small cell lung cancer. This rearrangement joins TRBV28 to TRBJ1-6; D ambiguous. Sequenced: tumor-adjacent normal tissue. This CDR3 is CASSPGGGNSPLHF. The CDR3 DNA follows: TGTGCCAGCAGCCCCGGTGGAGGCAATTCACCCCTCCACTTT. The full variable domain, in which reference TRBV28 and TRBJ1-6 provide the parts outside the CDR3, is DVKVTQSSRYLVKRTGEKVFLECVQDMDHENMFWYRQDPGLGLRLIYFSYDVKMKEKGDIPEGYSVSREKKERFSLILESASTNQTSMYLCASSPGGGNSPLHFGNGTRLTVT.